The 26 T cell receptor beta chains in this list originate from one sample, sequenced in a study of chemoradiotherapy in HPV16-positive cancers. The assay was immunoSEQ multiplex PCR, and TCRdb's table has in-frame clones only and misses some. The sample has around 5,000 clones; 75% to 90% are singletons. Specimen: tumor tissue, collected from a patient who underwent chemoradiotherapy. These TCRs come from a human donor with HPV-associated anogenital cancer.

The chain uses TRBV7-8 and TRBJ2-7, with D hard to call. Germline V lookup: CDR1 SGHVS, CDR2 FQNEAQ. The V and J ends lost 3 bases and 1 base respectively, with 13 bases between them. The CDR3 has 15 amino acids. The CDR3 here is CASSFRTNPSYEQYF. The CDR3 nucleotides are TGTGCCAGCAGCTTCCGTACTAACCCATCCTACGAGCAGTACTTC.

This chain uses TRBV6-5 with TRBJ2-1, with D perhaps TRBD2 (6 bases). This CDR3 region has 12 residues. Germline V gene sequence: CDR1 MNHEY, CDR2 SVGAGI. V was clipped by 6 bases and J by 13 bases, with 16 bases between them. The CDR3 spells CASRGLSGSQFF. CDR3 coding DNA: TGTGCCAGCAGAGGACTATCCGGGAGTCAGTTCTTC.

The rearrangement uses TRBV10-3 and TRBJ2-2; 8 bases match TRBD2. Germline V gene lookup returns CDR1 ENHRY and CDR2 SYGVKD. Germline trimming cut 5 bases from V and 3 bases from J; bases unmatched to any gene: 2. The CDR3 has 14 residues. The CDR3 spells CAISNGRDTGELFF. CDR3 bases: TGTGCCATCAGTAACGGGAGGGACACCGGGGAGCTGTTTTTT.

This clone was picked up one time. The chain recombines TRBV6-5 with TRBJ1-5; D remains unclear. Per the germline V gene, CDR1 is MNHEY and CDR2 is SVGAGI. The CDR3 is 14 residues long. V lost 6 bases and J lost 3, with 12 bases in between. CDR3 sequence: CASSKWGNNQPQHF. The CDR3, as DNA: TGTGCCAGCAGCAAGTGGGGTAACAATCAGCCCCAGCATTTT.

This rearrangement joins TRBV25-1 to TRBJ1-2; D unresolved. This CDR3 spans 15 amino acids. The germline V and J ends were trimmed by 5 bases and 8 bases, with 21 bases remaining between them. CDR1 is MGHDK and CDR2 is SYGVNS in the germline V gene. In nucleotides, the CDR3 is TGTGCCAGCAGTCCACTTATGGTAGGGCAGGAGGGCTACACCTTC. It codes for CASSPLMVGQEGYTF.

This clone was counted once. CDR3 in DNA: TGTGCCAGCTCACCAGAGTGGGTATCCTACGAGCAGTACTTC. Translation: CASSPEWVSYEQYF. The chain links TRBV18 to TRBJ2-7; D remains unclear. CDR1 and CDR2 from the germline V gene are KGHSH and LQKENI. V lost 2 bases and J lost 1, with 9 bases in between. The CDR3 is made up of 14 amino acids.

J is TRBJ2-5 and V is TRBV7-9; unclear D gene. With 1 base removed from V and 2 bases from J, the gap between germline ends came to 11 bases. The germline V gene has CDR1 SEHNR and CDR2 FQNEAQ (reference sequence). The CDR3 length is 15 residues. In DNA form, the CDR3 reads TGTGCCAGCAGCTTAGGAACGGAAAAACAAGAGACCCAGTACTTC. Translating gives CASSLGTEKQETQYF.

The count of this clone is one. CDR3 loop: CSVAKGLAGAAGELFF. CDR3 in DNA: TGCAGCGTCGCTAAGGGACTAGCGGGAGCCGCCGGGGAGCTGTTTTTT. The chain links TRBV29-1 to TRBJ2-2, with TRBD2 matching 14 bases. The CDR3 consists of 16 residues. Per the germline V gene, CDR1 is SQVTM and CDR2 is ANQGSEA. V trimming: 6 bases; J trimming: 6 bases; junction bases outside the gene matches: 9.

CDR3 residues: CASSSTAPSGSGGELFF. The CDR3 DNA reads as TGTGCCAGCAGTTCAACCGCCCCCTCGGGGTCTGGCGGGGAGCTGTTTTTT. The chain combines TRBV27 with TRBJ2-2, with D maybe TRBD2 (5 bases). CDR3 length: 17 amino acids. Trimming removed 4 bases at V and 7 bases at J, with 22 bases between. Germline loops: CDR1 MNHEY, CDR2 SMNVEV (reference sequence).

V gene TRBV5-1 combines with J gene TRBJ2-2; 14 nucleotides match TRBD2. The CDR3 length is 21 residues. The germline V gene has CDR1 SGHRS and CDR2 YFSETQ. Trimming at V came to 1 base and at J to 4 bases, leaving 15 bases not matched to a gene. CDR3 nucleotide sequence: TGCGCCAGCAGCTTGCGCCTGACTAGCGGGGGGGCCCATCGGGCCACCGGGGAGCTGTTTTTT. This translates into CASSLRLTSGGAHRATGELFF. Drawing the rest from reference TRBV5-1 and TRBJ2-2, the complete variable domain is KAGVTQTPRYLIKTRGQQVTLSCSPISGHRSVSWYQQTPGQGLQFLFEYFSETQRNKGNFPGRFSGRQFSNSRSEMNVSTLELGDSALYLCASSLRLTSGGAHRATGELFFGEGSRLTVL.

This chain joins TRBV2 and TRBJ2-7; D gene ambiguous. The V gene's germline CDR1 is SNHLY and CDR2 FYNNEI. The CDR3 has 13 amino acids. Trimming left V 4 bases short and J 3 bases short, with 10 bases between. CDR3 in amino acids: CASSVQTNYEQYF. The CDR3 DNA reads TGTGCCAGCAGTGTACAGACCAACTACGAGCAGTACTTC.

The chain combines TRBV4-2 with TRBJ2-7; no clear D gene. The germline V and J ends were trimmed by 0 bases and 6 bases, with 12 bases remaining between them. This CDR3 region has 14 residues. Germline lookup yields CDR1 LGHNA and CDR2 YNFKEQ. The CDR3 region has the DNA TGTGCCAGCAGCCAAGAAGGCAGAGGCGCCGAGCAGTACTTC. Encoded protein: CASSQEGRGAEQYF.

The rearrangement links TRBV5-1 to TRBJ2-7; D call uncertain. Germline V gene lookup returns CDR1 SGHRS and CDR2 YFSETQ. V shed 0 bases and J shed 5 bases, with 9 bases lying between them. CDR3 length: 13 amino acids. Here the CDR3 reads CASSLDPPDEQYF. As DNA, the CDR3 is TGCGCCAGCAGCTTGGACCCTCCCGACGAGCAGTACTTC.

This chain joins TRBV19 and TRBJ2-7, with D hard to call. The germline CDR1 and CDR2 sequences are LNHDA and SQIVND (reference sequence). Trimming removed 1 base at V and 0 bases at J, with 10 bases between. The CDR3 length is 15 residues. CDR3 sequence (DNA): TGTGCCAGTAGTATAGTAACTACCAGCTCCTACGAGCAGTACTTC. It encodes CASSIVTTSSYEQYF. Using reference TRBV19 and TRBJ2-7 for the parts outside the CDR3, the full variable domain is DGGITQSPKYLFRKEGQNVTLSCEQNLNHDAMYWYRQDPGQGLRLIYYSQIVNDFQKGDIAEGYSVSREKKESFPLTVTSAQKNPTAFYLCASSIVTTSSYEQYFGPGTRLTVT.

The chain carries TRBV7-8 and TRBJ2-6, with D uncertain. Trimming shortened V by 1 base and J by 0 bases, and 4 bases separated the two germline ends. CDR1 is SGHVS, CDR2 FQNEAQ, per germline. CDR3 size: 15 residues. The CDR3 loop reads CASSLGSSGANVLTF. CDR3 nucleotide sequence: TGTGCCAGCAGCTTAGGAAGCTCTGGGGCCAACGTCCTGACTTTC.

The rearrangement joins TRBV19 to TRBJ2-2; 15 nucleotides line up with TRBD2. The J segment lost 4 bases and the V segment lost 6 bases, leaving 3 bases of the junction unmatched. Germline assignment: CDR1 LNHDA and CDR2 SQIVND (reference sequence). The CDR3 length is 16 residues. CDR3 protein: CASRGLAGGGTGELFF. For the CDR3, the DNA is TGTGCCAGTAGGGGACTAGCGGGGGGCGGCACCGGGGAGCTGTTTTTT.

V and J are TRBV6-1 and TRBJ1-2, with unresolved D. The CDR3 extends over 13 amino acids. Germline CDR1 is MNHNS and CDR2 is SASEGT. Trimming stripped 1 base from V and 5 bases from J, with 8 bases between. The CDR3 sequence is CASSEDSFYGYTF. CDR3 nucleotide sequence: TGTGCCAGCAGTGAAGACAGTTTTTATGGCTACACCTTC.

The chain carries TRBV27 and TRBJ1-1; D possibly corresponds to TRBD1 (6 bases). Per the germline V gene, CDR1 is MNHEY and CDR2 is SMNVEV (reference sequence). Trimming removed 5 bases at V and 4 bases at J, with 20 bases between. This CDR3 is built from 16 residues. CDR3 sequence reads: CASSRPLQGGVTEAFF. The CDR3 DNA follows: TGTGCCAGCAGTCGTCCCCTACAGGGCGGGGTCACTGAAGCTTTCTTT.

This chain uses TRBV28 with TRBJ1-4, with D possibly being TRBD1 (6 bases). V was pared by 4 bases and J by 11 bases, with 23 bases between. The CDR3 extends over 16 amino acids. CDR1 is MDHEN and CDR2 is SYDVKM in the germline V gene. CDR3 bases: TGTGCCAGCAGTTCCCCGGGGGGGGGCCAGGGAGGCAAACTGTTTTTT. Protein: CASSSPGGGQGGKLFF.

The chain employs TRBV15 and TRBJ2-3; 15 bases agree with TRBD2. Per germline, CDR1 LNHNV and CDR2 YYDKDF (reference sequence). This CDR3 has 18 residues. The trim removed 6 bases at V and 0 bases at J, leaving 7 bases unmatched. Here the CDR3 DNA reads TGTGCCACCAGTCTTGGACTAGCGGGGGGGCCGAGCACAGATACGCAGTATTTT. Encoded protein: CATSLGLAGGPSTDTQYF.

With regard to this clone: The junction does not match germline at one end; this may be a read error. The rearrangement joins TRBV7-7 to TRBJ2-2, with unresolved D. The CDR3 consists of 15 residues. The germline V gene has CDR1 SSHAT and CDR2 FNYEAQ (reference sequence). CDR3 sequence (DNA): TGTGCTAGCAGCCCCCCGCTGGCGTCCACCGGGGAGCTGTTTTTT. Its translation: CASSPPLASTGELFF.

This chain links TRBV10-3 with TRBJ2-7, with D maybe TRBD1 (7 bases). CDR3 size: 12 residues. V gave up 8 bases and J gave up 5 bases, with 13 bases separating them. In germline, CDR1 is ENHRY, CDR2 SYGVKD. The CDR3 sequence is CAIGQEGNEQYF. CDR3 nucleotide sequence: TGTGCCATCGGACAGGAGGGGAACGAGCAGTACTTC.

This clone turned up a few times. This sequence joins TRBV15 and TRBJ2-5; a weak D match, TRBD2 (5 bases). The ends were cut back, 5 bases at V and 5 bases at J, with 12 bases in the middle. The CDR3 is made up of 13 amino acids. CDR1 is LNHNV, CDR2 YYDKDF, per germline (reference sequence). The CDR3 spells CATSDVGGETQYF. The DNA of the CDR3 is TGTGCCACCAGCGACGTGGGCGGGGAGACCCAGTACTTC.

The rearrangement links TRBV6-6 to TRBJ2-1, with 12 bases that match TRBD2. Germline CDR1 and CDR2: MNHNY and SVGAGI (reference sequence). The V gene end was trimmed by 0 bases and the J gene end by 10 bases; junction bases not matched to a gene: 7. This CDR3 region has 16 residues. CDR3 DNA: TGTGCCAGCAGTTACTCGAATCTAGCGGGAGGGGTCGAGCAGTTCTTC. Protein sequence: CASSYSNLAGGVEQFF.

The chain combines TRBV19 with TRBJ2-4, with D perhaps being TRBD1 or TRBD2 (5 bases each). The CDR3 consists of 15 residues. Germline values: CDR1 LNHDA, CDR2 SQIVND (reference sequence). V was cut by 3 bases and J by 1 base, with 10 bases left in between. The CDR3 DNA follows: TGTGCCAGTAGTATGGGACCTGGGGCCAAAAACATTCAGTACTTC. Encoded protein: CASSMGPGAKNIQYF.

The chain combines TRBV19 with TRBJ1-5, with D uncertain. CDR3 length: 15 amino acids. The V gene lost 5 bases and the J gene lost 3 bases, with 14 bases spanning the gap. CDR1 LNHDA and CDR2 SQIVND come from the germline V gene (reference sequence). The CDR3 bases are TGTGCCAGTAGTCGGATCGGGCAGTTCAATCAGCCCCAGCATTTT. Translated: CASSRIGQFNQPQHF.